The clone carrying this T cell receptor beta chain was counted at least ten times. The antigen is undetermined. This record belongs to a study of early T cells in non-severe SARS-CoV-2 infection. Study as a whole: Bulk RNA taken from unsorted whole blood was sequenced, leaving chains unpaired.

General study results and limits: VDJdb-based matching was biased toward anti-spike CD8 responses and missed private and CD4 specificities.

Unique molecular identifiers were affixed to single, distinct cDNA molecules. TCRdb recomputed calls from the 5' RACE reads with MiXCR, one row per CDR3 protein. The top ten hold around 7% of the sample, which has around 33,000 distinct CDR3 sequences, 5.5% to 7.5% seen once. CDR1 is SEHNR, CDR2 FQNEAQ, per germline (reference sequence). Losses at the gene ends were 4 bases for V and 8 bases for J; bases not matched to a gene: 11. This CDR3 has 16 amino acids. Sequencing was done on a sample of whole blood. This TCR was recovered from an adult who was a healthcare worker with PCR-confirmed SARS-CoV-2 infection or an uninfected control (not recorded which). This sequence joins TRBV7-9 and TRBJ2-1, with 10 bases fitting TRBD1. The CDR3 DNA sequence: TGTGCCAGCAGCTACGCTCCGGGACAGGGGTTGGATGAGCAGTTCTTC. Translating it yields CASSYAPGQGLDEQFF.